The entry below describes one T cell receptor (beta chain). What it binds is not known. The CDR3 is made up of 14 amino acids. V was clipped by 4 bases and J by 0 bases, with 7 bases between them. Germline CDR1 MNHNY, CDR2 SVGAGI (reference sequence). These data originate in a study of cytomegalovirus exposure and HLA in healthy donors. For the study at large: Among approximately 400 genotyped donors, roughly 81% fell in the Caucasian-associated ancestry cluster. Broader study findings: Under in vitro conditions, a few CMV-associated chains were confirmed as specific for CMV antigens.

It was with 60 Vbeta and 13 Jbeta primers that the PCR ran. Data came from immunoSEQ multiplex PCR; TCRdb stores just in-frame clones and leaves some out. The sample carries about 160,000 clones, roughly 84% recorded once. The J gene is TRBJ2-1, the V gene TRBV6-6; D uncertain. The sequence derives from a man aged 18 to 30 in good health and CMV-seronegative. The sequenced material came from PBMCs. The CDR3 region is CASSSPGSYNEQFF. In nucleotides, the CDR3 is TGTGCCAGCAGTTCCCCCGGCTCCTACAATGAGCAGTTCTTC.